One and the same sample provided the 20 T cell receptor beta chains below, sequenced in a study of blood T cells in healthy people across ages. Primed by a sample-barcoded 5' primer and a J-beta primer mix, a second PCR proceeded for roughly 7 to 12 cycles. TCRdb re-derived calls from the 5' RACE reads in MiXCR, one entry per CDR3 protein. The sample carries about a million distinct CDR3 sequences, roughly two fifths recorded once. Specimen: blood. These receptors were collected from a man aged 18 to 35 in good health.

The gene calls are TRBV7-8 and TRBJ1-2; TRBD1 matches 9 bases. The V segment lost 4 bases and the J segment 1 base; nucleotides outside the gene matches: 10. CDR1 and CDR2 (germline): SGHVS, FQNEAQ. This CDR3 has 17 amino acids. CDR3 nucleotide sequence: TGTGCCAGCAGCTCGGGACAGGGAATACCTCATAACTATGGCTACACCTTC. Encoded protein: CASSSGQGIPHNYGYTF.

The V and J genes are TRBV29-1 and TRBJ2-1, with D possibly called TRBD1 or TRBD2 (5 bases each). The CDR3 is made up of 13 amino acids. CDR1 and CDR2 (germline): SQVTM, ANQGSEA. Trimming shortened V by 4 bases and J by 3 bases, and 10 bases separated the two germline ends. In DNA form, the CDR3 reads TGCAGCGTTGCCGGGACGGTCTACAATGAGCAGTTCTTC. Translated: CSVAGTVYNEQFF.

This clonotype was recorded once. J is TRBJ2-1 and V is TRBV7-3; possible D gene TRBD2, 7 bases. The end of the DNA is better explained by TRBJ2-7, so the J call may be wrong. CDR3 length: 18 amino acids. Per the germline V gene, CDR1 is SGHTA and CDR2 is FQGTGA. The chain's CDR3 is CASSLNGGPAGTYNEQYF. The CDR3 DNA reads as TGTGCCAGCAGCTTAAACGGGGGGCCAGCCGGAACCTACAATGAGCAGTACTTC.

V gene TRBV6-5 combines with J gene TRBJ2-3, with 8 bases that match TRBD2. Trimming at V came to 5 bases and at J to 5 bases, leaving 9 bases not matched to a gene. CDR3 size: 15 residues. The germline gives CDR1 MNHEY, CDR2 SVGAGI. The CDR3 here is CASSPPGGAVDTQYF. As DNA, the CDR3 is TGTGCCAGCAGTCCCCCCGGGGGGGCTGTAGATACGCAGTATTTT.

V usage is TRBV6-2 or TRBV6-3 and J usage is TRBJ2-1, with TRBD2 matching 10 bases. The CDR3 consists of 16 residues. Germline CDR1 reads MNHEY; CDR2 reads SVGEGT. V lost 2 bases to trimming and J lost 4 bases; unmatched junction nucleotides: 5. CDR3 DNA sequence: TGTGCCAGCAGTTACCGCACTAGCGGGGATTACAATGAGCAGTTCTTC. Its translation: CASSYRTSGDYNEQFF.

V gene TRBV7-2 combines with J gene TRBJ1-2; 7 bases agree with TRBD1. This CDR3 contains 15 residues. Germline CDR1 is SGHTA and CDR2 is FQGNSA. V lost 1 base, J lost 4 bases, and 6 bases stayed unmatched. The CDR3 reads CASSLESGGGYGYTF. The CDR3 bases are TGTGCCAGCAGCTTAGAGTCAGGGGGAGGCTATGGCTACACCTTC.

The V gene is TRBV4-3, the J gene TRBJ2-2; D perhaps matches TRBD1 (6 bases). Germline V CDR1 and CDR2: LGHNA, YSLEER. The CDR3 has 15 residues. V lost 4 bases and J lost 6, with 15 bases in between. CDR3 sequence: CASSPQGSLAGELFF. CDR3 DNA sequence: TGCGCCAGCAGCCCTCAGGGGTCTTTGGCCGGGGAGCTGTTTTTT.

This clonotype came up many times. The CDR3 reads CASSLDRYTEAFF. The CDR3 DNA reads TGTGCCAGCAGTCTGGACAGGTACACTGAAGCTTTCTTT. The chain recombines TRBV12-3 or TRBV12-4 with TRBJ1-1; the match to TRBD1 covers 7 bases. With 5 bases clipped from V and 3 bases from J, the junction kept 3 bases outside the gene matches. This CDR3 is built from 13 residues.

Concerning this clonotype itself: One end of the junction varies from germline; a read error may be responsible. The chain uses TRBV18 and TRBJ2-3, with unresolved D. Germline V gives CDR1 KGHSH, CDR2 LQKENI. The CDR3 loop spans 12 amino acids. CDR3 sequence: CAISPYIDTQYF. Written as DNA, the CDR3 is TGTGCCATCTCACCATACATAGATACACAGTATTTT.

V gene TRBV9 combines with J gene TRBJ1-1, with a possible D match to TRBD1 (6 bases). From germline, CDR1 is SGDLS and CDR2 YYNGEE. V was cut by 0 bases and J by 1 base, with 10 bases left in between. The length of the CDR3 is 15 residues. CDR3 in DNA: TGTGCCAGCAGCGTAGGTGTGGGACAGAACACTGAAGCTTTCTTT. It specifies CASSVGVGQNTEAFF.

V is TRBV4-2 and J is TRBJ2-7; TRBD2 matches at 9 bases. V was pared by 3 bases and J by 2 bases, with 5 bases of the junction left unmatched. CDR3 size: 15 residues. Germline CDR1 LGHNA, CDR2 YNFKEQ. The DNA for the CDR3 is TGTGCCAGCAGCCACAGACTAGCGGTAACCTACGAGCAGTACTTC. As protein: CASSHRLAVTYEQYF.

This clonotype showed up just a few times. The chain uses TRBV12-3 or TRBV12-4 and TRBJ2-3; D may be TRBD1 (6 bases). CDR3 length equals 15 residues. With 7 bases removed from V and 5 bases from J, the gap between germline ends came to 19 bases. CDR3 residues: CASTSPGQSGDTQYF. CDR3 coding DNA: TGTGCCAGCACCTCCCCCGGACAGAGTGGAGATACGCAGTATTTT.

The J gene is TRBJ2-1, the V gene TRBV7-2; 8 bases map to TRBD2. CDR1 is SGHTA, CDR2 FQGNSA, per germline. V dropped 3 bases and J dropped 9; count of bases not matched to a gene: 10. The CDR3 sequence is 15 residues long. For the CDR3, the DNA is TGTGCCAGCAGCTTCTCTAACGGGGGGGCCGGTGAGCAGTTCTTC. Translating it yields CASSFSNGGAGEQFF. Complete variable domain (other parts from reference TRBV7-2 and TRBJ2-1): GAGVSQSPSNKVTEKGKDVELRCDPISGHTALYWYRQSLGQGLEFLIYFQGNSAPDKSGLPSDRFSAERTGGSVSTLTIQRTQQEDSAVYLCASSFSNGGAGEQFFGPGTRLTVL.

This clonotype showed up just a few times. The V call is TRBV12-3 or TRBV12-4, the J call TRBJ1-1; 7 nucleotides match TRBD1. The CDR3 has 16 amino acids. After removal of 3 bases from V and 1 base from J, the junction contained 8 bases not matched to a gene. CDR3 in amino acids: CASSFRTGQTNTEAFF. CDR3 in DNA: TGTGCCAGCAGTTTCAGGACAGGACAGACGAACACTGAAGCTTTCTTT.

The chain carries TRBV7-9 and TRBJ2-2; 7 nucleotides match TRBD1. Unmatched junction bases numbered 9, after V lost 5 bases and J lost 6 bases. Germline V gene lookup returns CDR1 SEHNR and CDR2 FQNEAQ (reference sequence). CDR3 length: 15 residues. In nucleotides, the CDR3 is TGTGCCAGCAGCCAGCCGGGACAGTTGGCCGGGGAGCTGTTTTTT. Its translation is CASSQPGQLAGELFF.

The chain employs TRBV4-3 and TRBJ1-5, with TRBD1 matching over 9 bases. There are 15 residues in the CDR3. Germline V lookup: CDR1 LGHNA, CDR2 YSLEER. The junction had 4 bases not matched to a gene; V was cut back by 1 base and J by 6 bases. The CDR3 DNA is TGCGCCAGCAGCCAAGGGACAGGGGAAAGTCAGCCCCAGCATTTT. Amino acids: CASSQGTGESQPQHF.

J is TRBJ2-3 and V is TRBV27; TRBD1 is a possible D gene (6 bases). From germline, CDR1 is MNHEY and CDR2 SMNVEV (reference sequence). Trimming took off 4 bases at V and 0 bases at J, with 11 bases between the two ends. The CDR3 contains 15 residues. CDR3 sequence (DNA): TGTGCCAGCAGTTCGTCGGACAGTAGCACAGATACGCAGTATTTT. Translation gives CASSSSDSSTDTQYF.

This clonotype was seen more than once but under ten times. The gene calls are TRBV7-2 and TRBJ1-2; tentative D call: TRBD1 (6 bases). Trimming took 5 bases from V and 5 from J, leaving 18 bases between them. Germline V gene sequence: CDR1 SGHTA, CDR2 FQGNSA. The CDR3 length is 15 residues. The CDR3 DNA follows: TGTGCCAGCAGCCCCCGAGGGGGGGCTTGGTATGGCTACACCTTC. This translates into CASSPRGGAWYGYTF.

This clonotype has a handful of counts. The gene calls are TRBV2 and TRBJ2-1; TRBD1 matches 9 bases. Unmatched junction bases numbered 8, after V lost 7 bases and J lost 7 bases. Per the germline V gene, CDR1 is SNHLY and CDR2 is FYNNEI. This CDR3 comprises 14 residues. The CDR3 DNA reads TGTGCCAGCACAGGGACAGGGTTGGGGAATGAGCAGTTCTTC. This sequence encodes CASTGTGLGNEQFF.

The V gene is TRBV20-1, the J gene TRBJ2-4; D assignment may be TRBD1 or TRBD2 (5 bases each). Germline V gene data show CDR1 as DFQATT and CDR2 as SNEGSKA (reference sequence). V was pared by 5 bases and J by 2 bases, with 13 bases between. The CDR3 contains 14 residues. The CDR3 sequence is CSAPLPGPKNIQYF. The CDR3 DNA is TGCAGTGCTCCCCTCCCGGGGCCCAAAAACATTCAGTACTTC.